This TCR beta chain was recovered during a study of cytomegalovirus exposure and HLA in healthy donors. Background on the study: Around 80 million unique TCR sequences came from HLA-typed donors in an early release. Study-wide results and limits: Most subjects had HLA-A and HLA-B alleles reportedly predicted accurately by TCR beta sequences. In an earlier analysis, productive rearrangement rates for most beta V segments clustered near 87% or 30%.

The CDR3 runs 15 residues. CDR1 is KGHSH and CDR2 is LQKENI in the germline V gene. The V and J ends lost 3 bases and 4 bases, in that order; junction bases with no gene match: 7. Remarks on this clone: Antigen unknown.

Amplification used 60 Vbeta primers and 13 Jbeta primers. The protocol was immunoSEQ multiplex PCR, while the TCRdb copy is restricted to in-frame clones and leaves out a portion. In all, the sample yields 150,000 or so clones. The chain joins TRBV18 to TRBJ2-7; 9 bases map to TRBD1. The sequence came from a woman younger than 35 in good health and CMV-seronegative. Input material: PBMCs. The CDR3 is CASSPPGTGTYEQYF. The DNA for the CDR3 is TGTGCCAGCTCACCGCCCGGGACAGGGACGTACGAGCAGTACTTC.